This entry concerns a single TCR beta chain. The antigen is unknown. A much larger clonotype is one base distant, so this may be a read error. Preparing the TCRbeta library involved the use of unique molecular identifiers. Each CDR3 protein is one row after TCRdb ran MiXCR on the PCR reads. The sample carries around 440,000 distinct CDR3 sequences, 10% to 13% recorded once. The data derive from a study of T-cell reconstitution after alpha-beta-depleted transplantation in children. General study results and limits: It was newly produced T cells that mostly accounted for T-cell counts and diversity one year after transplant.

The CDR3 contains 16 residues. The germline gives CDR1 SGDLS, CDR2 YYNGEE. This chain connects TRBV9 to TRBJ2-7; 12 bases line up with TRBD2. The sequence came from a child younger than 10 with inherited bone marrow failure, due to receive a stem cell transplant. Sequenced here: PBMCs, sampled before TCRalphabeta/CD19-depleted stem cell transplant. The CDR3 DNA follows: TGTGCCAGCAGCGTCCTAGCGGGAGGGAGCTCCCACGAGCAGTACTTC. As protein: CASSVLAGGSSHEQYF.